This TCR beta chain is drawn from a study of cytomegalovirus exposure and HLA in healthy donors. Study-wide context: The same platform was used for the 130 or so validation repertoires as for the approximately 630 first-cohort repertoires, as reported in a later analysis.

The CDR3 runs to 14 residues. CDR1 is SGHAT, CDR2 FQNNGV, per germline. V was pared by 1 base and J by 4 bases, with 4 bases of the junction left unmatched. This clone was counted once. The data were produced by immunoSEQ multiplex PCR, yet TCRdb's version contains in-frame clones alone and is incomplete. This table holds over 110,000 clones, about four fifths found once. The chain carries TRBV11-2 and TRBJ2-7; the match to TRBD1 covers 7 bases. Sequencing was carried out using PBMCs. The origin of this receptor is a woman aged 25 to 45 in good health and CMV-seronegative. CDR3 in DNA: TGTGCCAGCAGCTTAGCAGGGGGTGGTTACGAGCAGTACTTC. This sequence encodes CASSLAGGGYEQYF.